A selection of T cell receptor beta chains follows, all from one sample in a study of identical twins. TCRdb reprocessed the 5' RACE reads via MiXCR and lists one record per CDR3 protein. Of roughly 1.6 million distinct CDR3 sequences listed, around 29% were seen once; the top ten hold about 0.25%. The sequenced sample consisted of cord blood. These receptors all stem from a newborn girl in good health. Each CDR3 is given with its conserved first and last residue. The order of the fields is V gene, J gene, CDR3 protein.

TRBV7-8	TRBJ1-1	CASSSRQGLTEAFF
TRBV7-2	TRBJ1-5	CASSPEELTSQPQHF
TRBV25-1	TRBJ2-7	CASSESSGGPEQYF
TRBV12-3/TRBV12-4	TRBJ2-5	CASSFFSGGETQYF
TRBV28	TRBJ2-3	CASSFGDRDTQYF
TRBV28	TRBJ1-4	CASSPRVSGVRSGKLFF
TRBV19	TRBJ2-7	CASSIFLAGAYEQYF
TRBV2	TRBJ2-3	CASRQPDTQYF
TRBV21-1	TRBJ1-1	CASSKEEENTEAFF
TRBV20-1	TRBJ2-1	CSARPTYNNEQFF
TRBV7-2	TRBJ2-7	CASSLRGTPLYEQYF
TRBV27	TRBJ1-5	CASSRWGEKPQHF
TRBV10-1	TRBJ2-3	CASSDGALVADTQYF
TRBV5-6	TRBJ2-1	CASGRDSAGADHNEQFF
TRBV27	TRBJ2-7	CASRIRVFSYEQYF
TRBV19	TRBJ2-4	CASSRPGTGFYIQYF
TRBV20-1	TRBJ2-1	CSARVVSGYYNEQFF
TRBV20-1	TRBJ1-2	CSVGHLNYGYTF
TRBV29-1	TRBJ2-3	CSVDRTDTQYF
TRBV5-1	TRBJ1-2	CAGSTPHRGEGYTF
TRBV19	TRBJ1-1	CASSIDGPAGYTEAFF
TRBV20-1	TRBJ2-1	CSARAGTSGRAGYNEQFF
TRBV2	TRBJ1-2	CARRRVYGYTF
TRBV12-3/TRBV12-4	TRBJ2-7	CASSPTRTEQYF
TRBV12-3/TRBV12-4	TRBJ2-1	CASSLRRKDNEQFF
TRBV20-1	TRBJ2-1	CSADLVGTRGNEQFF
TRBV28	NA	CASSSLWGGETQYF
TRBV12-3/TRBV12-4	TRBJ2-3	CASSRLGTDTQYF
TRBV4-1	TRBJ1-1	CASSPRTGGLNTEAFF
TRBV11-2	TRBJ2-2	CASGIGNTGELFF
TRBV10-2	TRBJ2-1	CASSEPGLPYNEQFF
TRBV4-1	TRBJ2-1	CASSQGLAGDNEQFF
TRBV7-2	TRBJ1-2	CASSLALRGRGNYGYTF
TRBV6-2/TRBV6-3	TRBJ1-5	CASSYSRRRDVGTGPDQPQHF
TRBV20-1	TRBJ2-7	CSARDGETLPYEQYF
TRBV5-6	TRBJ2-4	CASSLRPIKLAKNIQYF
TRBV12-3/TRBV12-4	TRBJ1-1	CASSFPQRRTEAFF